This T cell receptor (beta chain) was found in a study of cytomegalovirus exposure and HLA in healthy donors. Broader study findings: When analyzed later, a missense DCLRE1C variant was found to be linked to TCR beta V- and J-gene trimming.

About this clone itself: The antigen is undetermined.

The V gene lost 3 bases and the J gene lost 6 bases, with 12 bases spanning the gap. The germline V gene has CDR1 MRHNA and CDR2 SNTAGT. The CDR3 runs to 14 residues. Use of 60 Vbeta and 13 Jbeta primers characterized the PCR. Only in-frame clones appear in the TCRdb table, and some are missing; sequencing was by immunoSEQ multiplex PCR. Seen here are roughly 150,000 clones, 70% to 80% observed once, and the top ten hold around 2%. Sequenced input: PBMCs. The gene calls are TRBV6-4 and TRBJ2-1, with D perhaps matching TRBD2 (6 bases). This clonotype originated in a man younger than 45 in good health and CMV-seronegative. CDR3 nucleotide sequence: TGTGCCAGCAGTGAGAGCGGTAGCGGCAATGAGCAGTTCTTC. This encodes CASSESGSGNEQFF.